A single T cell receptor beta chain is shown here with its context. This clonotype was picked up many times. Its antigen is currently not known. Per-base qualities were not stored, and no clone one base away is much larger. Via the germline V gene, CDR1 is SGHRS and CDR2 YFSETQ. V is shortened by 0 bases, J by 3 bases, and the region joining them spans 6 bases. The CDR3 measures 13 amino acids from cysteine to phenylalanine. The only DNA kept is the CDR3, 39 bases in frame from the first base. The source of the sample is a study of human T cells and chemical hapten exposure (dated by TCRdb to the early 2020s). Turning to the overall study: For sensitization, 2% DPC in acetone was applied to a 2 cm by 2 cm area of upper inner arm skin. Throughout the study period of approximately 23 weeks, patients also received therapeutic DPC doses to the scalp every week. Patch testing was done on the upper back using Finn chambers containing 0.01% DPC, and results were scored after 6 days according to International Contact Dermatitis Research Group standards. The mostly female patient cohort included alopecia areata with under or over 50% scalp involvement, alopecia totalis and alopecia universalis. Libraries were pooled for sequencing, and variation in per-sample TCR yields was attributed mainly to small differences in library volumes within the pool. The study tracked peripheral blood TCR repertoire changes in vivo during primary and secondary sensitization to the hapten diphenylcyclopropenone (DPC) in alopecia patients. Blood was sampled from patients pre-sensitization (week 0) and at 2, 6 and about 24 weeks after DPC sensitization. Blood for TCR sequencing was provided by twenty-nine alopecia patients at one to four time points (pre-sensitization, 2, 6 and 24 weeks). Broad study findings and their caveats: The number of TCRs above 1 in 1000 frequency did not change with DPC sensitization; there was no evidence of global repertoire structure alterations. Compared with pre-sensitization or healthy control sets, expanded TCRs formed significantly more large CDR3 similarity clusters, which is consistent with antigen-driven responses. After repeated subsampling, the strength of the expansion versus patch-test correlation and the threshold at which it became significant changed. A positive correlation was found between the number of PT1 expanded TCRs and patch test score, with significance reached at thresholds 8, 16 and 32 but not 4. Alopecia, a presumed autoimmune disease, was present in all patients, so the immune response of the patients might differ from that of healthy individuals.

The library was made by RACE. The sequencer was a NextSeq 500. During library preparation, unique molecular identifiers were attached to individual cDNA molecules so that TCRs could be counted quantitatively and reproducibly. From each blood RNA sample, both TCR alpha and TCR beta chains were sequenced. In the source study's methods: A median of about 87,000 TCRs per sample was observed, with a range of roughly 23,224 to 750,000. V, J and CDR3 annotation of the TCR reads was performed with the Decombinator software suite. To make PS versus PT1 abundance plots, every sample was subsampled to the same number of TCRs (28,000). TCRs were defined as expanded if absent before sensitization and observed at least eight times at the 2-week time point. The raw public reads went through TCRdb reprocessing: fastp at Q25, MiXCR clone calling, in-frame beta chains kept. Rows merge per CDR3 protein into single entries with the most common DNA and genes. The V and J calls and clone size are TCRdb's, not the authors'. This sample has under 200,000 distinct CDR3 sequences in its table, and around a quarter of those were observed once. About 2.1% of the sample comes from the top ten.

The time point label, read with the paper, signifies: patch test 3, about 24 weeks after DPC sensitization. Taken with the paper, the label for treatment or condition translates to: therapeutic diphenylcyclopropenone sensitization with weekly scalp DPC. At every patch-test visit, the blood draw took place before the patch test was put on. Patients were eligible if aged 18 to 70, diagnosed with alopecia and judged suitable for DPC therapy, and pregnant patients were excluded. Unfractionated whole blood was collected in Tempus Blood RNA tubes, and total RNA was extracted from that blood. The chain was built from TRBV5-1 and TRBJ2-5, with the identity of the D gene unclear. This clonotype was obtained from a woman between 18 and 29 years old with alopecia areata. Some clones in this sample may be carry-over from other donors' samples. Sequenced here: whole blood, sampled in connection with sensitization to the hapten diphenylcyclopropenone (DPC). The DNA sequence follows: TGCGCCAGCAGCTTGGTAGGGAAAGAGACCCAGTACTTC. This codes for CASSLVGKETQYF.